This entry describes one TCR beta chain. This specimen belongs to a study of technical replicates of blood from a few donors. The CDR3 consists of 14 residues. V was pared by 4 bases and J by 4 bases, with 14 bases between. CDR1 and CDR2 from the germline V gene are SGHDT and YYEEEE. The table came from immunoSEQ multiplex PCR; TCRdb's copy has only in-frame clones and leaves some out. The table records tens of thousands of clones, around 94% of them present only once. V usage is TRBV5-6 and J usage is TRBJ1-2; maybe TRBD1 (5 bases). The sample was T cells isolated from PBMCs. The clonotype was recovered from a human donor in good health. The CDR3: CASSHRSPVYGYTF. CDR3 in DNA: TGTGCCAGCAGCCACAGGTCCCCGGTCTATGGCTACACCTTC.